The 18 T cell receptor beta chains in this list originate from one sample, sequenced in a study of T cells in tuberculosis. The time point: new active TB diagnosis, blood taken before or within 7 days of starting treatment. The repertoire was sequenced with immunoSEQ multiplex PCR; TCRdb's copy has only in-frame clones and lacks some. The data show some 30,000 clones, just over 90% seen once. The source material was PBMCs, sampled at tuberculosis diagnosis. The receptors were gathered from an adult with tuberculosis.

This chain joins TRBV29-1 and TRBJ2-1; 7 bases align to TRBD1. V lost 5 bases, J lost 8 bases, and 6 bases stayed unmatched. CDR3 size: 12 residues. CDR1 SQVTM and CDR2 ANQGSEA come from the germline V gene. The CDR3 region is CSVTGTVYEQFF. The CDR3 DNA follows: TGCAGCGTTACCGGGACAGTCTATGAGCAGTTCTTC.

The chain couples TRBV2 to TRBJ2-1; 10 nucleotides line up with TRBD2. The germline V gene encodes CDR1 SNHLY and CDR2 FYNNEI. Germline trimming cut 3 bases from V and 8 bases from J; bases unmatched to any gene: 7. The CDR3 is 15 residues long. The CDR3 loop reads CASSDKSGGGYEQFF. For the CDR3, the DNA is TGTGCCAGCAGTGATAAAAGCGGGGGGGGATATGAGCAGTTCTTC.

V usage is TRBV25-1 and J usage is TRBJ1-5; D unclear. Between the trimmed V and J ends, which lost 2 bases and 0 bases, there was a span of 8 bases. The CDR3 contains 15 residues. Germline-derived CDR1 and CDR2 are MGHDK and SYGVNS. The CDR3 coding sequence is TGTGCCAGCAGTGAAGGAGGCTATAGCAATCAGCCCCAGCATTTT. Amino acids: CASSEGGYSNQPQHF.

V and J are TRBV30 and TRBJ2-7; 14 positions match TRBD2. This CDR3 contains 17 residues. Germline V gene lookup returns CDR1 GTSNPN and CDR2 SVGIG (reference sequence). Trimming took 4 bases from V and 0 from J; bases not matched to a gene: 8. The CDR3 DNA follows: TGTGCCTGGATAGGACTAGCGGGAGGCCGGAGCTCCTACGAGCAGTACTTC. It specifies CAWIGLAGGRSSYEQYF.

The chain couples TRBV5-1 to TRBJ2-5; 9 bases are shared with TRBD2. V gave up 1 base and J gave up 5 bases; unmatched junction bases: 9. The CDR3 consists of 16 residues. Germline lookup yields CDR1 SGHRS and CDR2 YFSETQ. CDR3 loop: CASSLTSGSSWETQYF. The CDR3 DNA reads TGCGCCAGCAGCTTGACTAGCGGGTCCTCCTGGGAGACCCAGTACTTC.

The sample holds one count of this clone. The V gene is TRBV10-2, the J gene TRBJ2-3, with 8 bases fitting TRBD1. The CDR3 extends over 12 amino acids. V lost 6 bases, J lost 4 bases, and 0 bases stayed unmatched. Germline V CDR1 and CDR2: WSHSY, SAAADI. The CDR3 protein is CASSRGPDTQYF. The CDR3 coding sequence is TGCGCCAGCAGCAGGGGGCCAGATACGCAGTATTTT.

The chain couples TRBV7-2 to TRBJ2-7; 8 bases fit TRBD1. CDR1 is SGHTA, CDR2 FQGNSA, per germline. Trimming took 5 bases from V and 3 from J; bases not matched to a gene: 9. The CDR3 extends over 15 amino acids. The CDR3 is CASSRQGTLNYEQYF. The CDR3 bases are TGTGCCAGCAGCCGACAGGGGACGCTAAACTACGAGCAGTACTTC.

This chain joins TRBV10-3 and TRBJ2-7, with TRBD1 matching 9 bases. Germline loops: CDR1 ENHRY, CDR2 SYGVKD. The CDR3 contains 13 residues. After removal of 4 bases from V and 5 bases from J, the junction contained 3 bases not matched to a gene. This chain's CDR3 is CAISGTGDHEQYF. In DNA form, the CDR3 reads TGTGCCATCAGTGGGACAGGGGATCACGAGCAGTACTTC.

The chain carries TRBV11-3 and TRBJ2-7, with 7 bases that match TRBD1. The germline gives CDR1 SGHNT, CDR2 YENEEA. V lost 0 bases and J lost 4; bases outside the gene matches: 6. The CDR3 loop spans 15 amino acids. CDR3 sequence reads: CASSLERGGRYEQYF. In DNA form, the CDR3 reads TGTGCCAGCAGCTTAGAGAGAGGGGGCAGGTACGAGCAGTACTTC. Full variable domain (missing parts from reference TRBV11-3 and TRBJ2-7): EAGVVQSPRYKIIEKKQPVAFWCNPISGHNTLYWYLQNLGQGPELLIRYENEEAVDDSQLPKDRFSAERLKGVDSTLKIQPAELGDSAVYLCASSLERGGRYEQYFGPGTRLTVT.

This chain links TRBV6-1 with TRBJ1-4; maybe TRBD1 (6 bases). Germline CDR1 and CDR2: MNHNS and SASEGT. Trimming stripped 6 bases from V and 8 bases from J, with 16 bases between. This CDR3 region has 14 residues. CDR3 protein: CASSGTGSGEKLFF. The CDR3 DNA is TGTGCCAGCAGCGGTACAGGGTCAGGGGAAAAACTGTTTTTT.

The genes are TRBV12-5 and TRBJ1-1, with TRBD1 as a possible D gene (6 bases). In germline, CDR1 is LGHNT, CDR2 FRNRAP. This CDR3 region has 12 residues. V was trimmed by 10 bases and J by 0 bases, leaving 9 bases between them. In DNA form, the CDR3 reads TGTGCTACCGGACAGTTGAACACTGAAGCTTTCTTT. Its protein product is CATGQLNTEAFF.

The chain carries TRBV5-8 and TRBJ2-7; 7 positions match TRBD1. V shed 3 bases and J 4 bases; nucleotides not matched to a gene: 7. This CDR3 comprises 14 residues. The germline V gene has CDR1 SGHTS and CDR2 YDEGEE. CDR3 sequence reads: CASSWAGTDYEQYF. The CDR3 DNA follows: TGTGCCAGCAGCTGGGCCGGGACAGATTACGAGCAGTACTTC.

J is TRBJ2-1 and V is TRBV11-2; no clear D. CDR1 and CDR2 (germline): SGHAT, FQNNGV. V lost 4 bases to trimming and J lost 6 bases, with 10 bases between them. This CDR3 contains 13 residues. In DNA form, the CDR3 reads TGTGCCAGCAGCTCCACCAACTCCAATGAGCAGTTCTTC. This codes for CASSSTNSNEQFF.

This chain links TRBV28 with TRBJ2-7; TRBD2 matches 12 bases. V trimming: 6 bases; J trimming: 1 base; junction bases outside the gene matches: 7. The CDR3 runs 16 residues. CDR1 is MDHEN, CDR2 SYDVKM, per germline. Here the CDR3 reads CASSPWTSGASYEQYF. DNA of the CDR3: TGTGCCAGCAGCCCCTGGACTAGCGGGGCGTCCTACGAGCAGTACTTC.

V and J are TRBV30 and TRBJ2-1; 9 bases line up with TRBD1. Per germline, CDR1 GTSNPN and CDR2 SVGIG (reference sequence). The V gene end was trimmed by 2 bases and the J gene end by 3 bases; junction bases not matched to a gene: 5. This CDR3 contains 15 residues. The CDR3 is CAWSHGTGFYNEQFF. For the CDR3, the DNA is TGTGCCTGGAGTCACGGGACAGGGTTCTACAATGAGCAGTTCTTC.

This sequence joins TRBV6-5 and TRBJ1-1; 8 bases fit TRBD1. Per the germline V gene, CDR1 is MNHEY and CDR2 is SVGAGI. V trimming: 0 bases; J trimming: 0 bases; junction bases outside the gene matches: 0. The CDR3 extends over 15 amino acids. CDR3 region: CASSYSGQVNTEAFF. CDR3 DNA sequence: TGTGCCAGCAGTTACTCGGGACAGGTGAACACTGAAGCTTTCTTT.

V is TRBV19 and J is TRBJ2-3; D gene ambiguous. The CDR3 totals 13 residues. Trimming shortened V by 3 bases and J by 1 base, and 5 bases separated the two germline ends. Looked up from germline, CDR1 is LNHDA and CDR2 is SQIVND (reference sequence). CDR3 bases: TGTGCCAGTAGTATTCGGGGCACAGATACGCAGTATTTT. Its protein product is CASSIRGTDTQYF.

The V and J genes are TRBV27 and TRBJ2-1; 7 positions match TRBD2. Germline V CDR1 and CDR2: MNHEY, SMNVEV (reference sequence). This CDR3 is built from 15 residues. Trimming cost V 7 bases and J 1 base; bases outside gene matches: 7. The CDR3 region has the DNA TGTGCCAGCACCCGGTGGGGGGGTTCCTACAATGAGCAGTTCTTC. Translation: CASTRWGGSYNEQFF.